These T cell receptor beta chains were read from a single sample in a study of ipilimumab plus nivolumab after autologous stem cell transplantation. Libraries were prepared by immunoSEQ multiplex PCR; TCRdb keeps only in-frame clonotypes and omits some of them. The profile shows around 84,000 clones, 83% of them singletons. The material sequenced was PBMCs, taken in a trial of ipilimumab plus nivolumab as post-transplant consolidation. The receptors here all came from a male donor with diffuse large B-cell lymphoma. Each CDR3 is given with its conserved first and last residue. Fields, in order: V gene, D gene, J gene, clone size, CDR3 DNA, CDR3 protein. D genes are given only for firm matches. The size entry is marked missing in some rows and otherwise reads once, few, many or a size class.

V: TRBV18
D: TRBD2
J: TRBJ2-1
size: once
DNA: TGTGCCAGCTCACCGGAACTAGCGGGGGGGAATGAGCAGTTCTTC
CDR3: CASSPELAGGNEQFF

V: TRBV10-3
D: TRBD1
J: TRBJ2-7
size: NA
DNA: TGTGCCATCAGCGGCCAGGGGGCCTACGAGCAGTACTTC
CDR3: CAISGQGAYEQYF

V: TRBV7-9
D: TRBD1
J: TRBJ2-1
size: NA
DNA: TGTGCCAGCAGCAGGGACAGATCAGTATCCTACAATGAGCAGTTCTTC
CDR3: CASSRDRSVSYNEQFF

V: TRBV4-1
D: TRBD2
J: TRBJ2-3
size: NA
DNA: TGCGCCAGCAGCCAAGTGCGGAGCGGGGGGGCCGGACGTACCACAGATACGCAGTATTTT
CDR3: CASSQVRSGGAGRTTDTQYF

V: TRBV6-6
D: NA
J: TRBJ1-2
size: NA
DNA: TGTGCCAGCAGTCCAGACGGCTACTATGGCTACACCTTC
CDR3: CASSPDGYYGYTF

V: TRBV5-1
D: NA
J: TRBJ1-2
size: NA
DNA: TGCGCCAGCAGCGCGAGTTCCGGGCCAGGGGGCTACACCTTC
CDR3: CASSASSGPGGYTF

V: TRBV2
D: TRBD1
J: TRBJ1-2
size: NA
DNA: TGTGCCAGCACGATGGGACAGGGATACTATGGCTACACCTTC
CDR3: CASTMGQGYYGYTF

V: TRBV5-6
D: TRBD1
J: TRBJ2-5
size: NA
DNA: TGTGCCAGCAGCATGGGACAGTGGGAGACCCAGTACTTC
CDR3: CASSMGQWETQYF

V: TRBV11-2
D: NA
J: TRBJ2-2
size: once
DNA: TGTGCCATTAAACAGGGCTTTTATAGCGGGGAGCTGTTTTTT
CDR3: CAIKQGFYSGELFF

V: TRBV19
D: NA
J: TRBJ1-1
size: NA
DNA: TGTGCCAGTAGTACCGGGACAATGAACACTGAAGCTTTCTTT
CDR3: CASSTGTMNTEAFF

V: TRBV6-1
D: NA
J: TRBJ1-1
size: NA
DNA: TGTGCCAGCAGGGACGGGGGGTCGAAAGCTTTCTTT
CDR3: CASRDGGSKAFF

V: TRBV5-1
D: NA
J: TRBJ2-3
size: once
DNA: TGCGCCAGCAGCTTGGGTATAGGGGCTAGCACAGATACGCAGTATTTT
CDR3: CASSLGIGASTDTQYF

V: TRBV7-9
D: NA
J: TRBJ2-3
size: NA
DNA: TGTGCCACCTCCGGGGGCGGCGATACGCAGTATTTT
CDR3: CATSGGGDTQYF

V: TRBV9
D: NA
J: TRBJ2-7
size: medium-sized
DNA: TGTGCCAGCAACCCTACAGGCGCCTACGAGCAGTACTTC
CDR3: CASNPTGAYEQYF

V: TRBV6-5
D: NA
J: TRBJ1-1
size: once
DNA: TGTGCCAGCAGTTACTTGGGGGGACGAAACACTGAAGCTTTCTTT
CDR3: CASSYLGGRNTEAFF

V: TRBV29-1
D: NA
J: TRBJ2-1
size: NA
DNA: TGCAGCGCCCCAAGCCCAGCCCGTTTGAGTGAGCAGTTCTTC
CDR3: CSAPSPARLSEQFF

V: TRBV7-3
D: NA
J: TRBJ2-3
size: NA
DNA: TGTGCCAGCAGCCCGGCCCCCACCGCGTCGCAGTATTTT
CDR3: CASSPAPTASQYF

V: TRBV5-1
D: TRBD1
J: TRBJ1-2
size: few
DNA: TGCGCCAGCAGCTTGCCCGGGACAGGGTATGGCTACACCTTC
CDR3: CASSLPGTGYGYTF

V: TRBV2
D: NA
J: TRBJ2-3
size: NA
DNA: TGTGCCAGCAGCGGGCAGGGAGCAGATACGCAGTATTTT
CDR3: CASSGQGADTQYF

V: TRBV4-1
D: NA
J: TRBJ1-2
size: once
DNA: TGCGCCAGCAGCCGGAATGCCCTGGGACGGGGGAAGGGCTACACCTTC
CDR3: CASSRNALGRGKGYTF

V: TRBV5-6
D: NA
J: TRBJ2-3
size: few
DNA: TGTGCCAGCAGCTTGGAGGTCGGCACAGATACGCAGTATTTT
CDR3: CASSLEVGTDTQYF

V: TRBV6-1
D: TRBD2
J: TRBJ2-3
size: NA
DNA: TGTGCCAGCAGTGAAGCGAGGGTGGCAGTGGGGGGGACAGATACGCAGTATTTT
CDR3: CASSEARVAVGGTDTQYF

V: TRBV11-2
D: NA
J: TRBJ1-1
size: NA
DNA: TGTGCCAGCAGCCCAAGGGGGAGGTCGAACACTGAAGCTTTCTTT
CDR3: CASSPRGRSNTEAFF

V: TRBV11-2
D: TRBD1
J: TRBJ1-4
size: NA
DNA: TGTGCCAGCAGCTTATCAGGGGGCGGACAAAAACTGTTTTTT
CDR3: CASSLSGGGQKLFF

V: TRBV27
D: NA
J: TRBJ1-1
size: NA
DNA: TGTGCCAGCAGTGATGGGGGGGATGAAGCTTTCTTT
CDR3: CASSDGGDEAFF

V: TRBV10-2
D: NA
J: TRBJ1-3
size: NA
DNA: TGCGCCACCACGACCGGAAACACCATATATTTT
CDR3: CATTTGNTIYF

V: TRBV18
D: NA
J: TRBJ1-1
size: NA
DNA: TGTGCCAGCTCACCAGTTCTGAACACTGAAGCTTTCTTT
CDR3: CASSPVLNTEAFF

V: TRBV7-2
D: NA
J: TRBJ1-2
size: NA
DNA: TGTGCCAGCAGCCCCAATAACTATGGCTACACCTTC
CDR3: CASSPNNYGYTF

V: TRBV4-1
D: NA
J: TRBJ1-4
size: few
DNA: TGCGCCAGCAGCCAATTAGACAGATCTTCGGGGAATGAAAAACTGTTTTTT
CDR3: CASSQLDRSSGNEKLFF

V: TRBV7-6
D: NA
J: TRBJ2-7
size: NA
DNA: TGTGCCAGCAGCTTCACACAGGGAGACGAGCAGTACTTC
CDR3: CASSFTQGDEQYF

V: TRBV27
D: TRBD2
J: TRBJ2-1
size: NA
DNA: TGTGCCAGCAGCCAAAGACTAGCGGGGTTGTTTGAGCAGTTCTTC
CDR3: CASSQRLAGLFEQFF

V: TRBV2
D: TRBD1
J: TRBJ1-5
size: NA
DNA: TGTGCCAGCAGTCCGGGACAGGGTTCCAATCAGCCCCAGCATTTT
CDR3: CASSPGQGSNQPQHF

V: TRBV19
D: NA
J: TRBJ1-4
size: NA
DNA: TGTGCCAGTAGTACTTTCCCCTCCCCGTCAGCGGCAGATGAAAAACTGTTTTTT
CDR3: CASSTFPSPSAADEKLFF

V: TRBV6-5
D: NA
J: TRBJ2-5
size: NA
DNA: TGTGCCAGCAGTTACTCTTTCGGGCAGGGGGGGGAGCAGTACTTC
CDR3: CASSYSFGQGGEQYF

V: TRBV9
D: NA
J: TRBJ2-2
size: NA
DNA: TGTGCCAGCAGCCCCCACGGGGACACCGGGGAGCTGTTTTTT
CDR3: CASSPHGDTGELFF

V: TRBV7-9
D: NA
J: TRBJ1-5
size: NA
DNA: TGTGCCAGCAGCTTAGTGAATCAGCCCCAGCATTTT
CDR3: CASSLVNQPQHF

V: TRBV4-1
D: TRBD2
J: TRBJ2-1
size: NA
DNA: TGCGCCAGCAGCCCCGTCGGGGGGACCTCCTACAATGAGCAGTTCTTC
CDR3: CASSPVGGTSYNEQFF

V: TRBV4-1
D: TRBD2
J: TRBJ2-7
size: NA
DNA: TGCGCCAGCAGCCAAGATCGCGGGTTCCAGCGGGACTCCTACGAGCAGTACTTC
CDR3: CASSQDRGFQRDSYEQYF

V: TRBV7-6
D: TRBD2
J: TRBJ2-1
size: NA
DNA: TGTGCCAGCAGCTTGCGGGACGGCAGTACTAGCGGGACCTACAATGAGCAGTTCTTC
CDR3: CASSLRDGSTSGTYNEQFF

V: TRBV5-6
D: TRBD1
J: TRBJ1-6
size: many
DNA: TGTGCCAGCAGCTTTCAGAGGACAGGGAATCATGTCCACTTT
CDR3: CASSFQRTGNHVHF

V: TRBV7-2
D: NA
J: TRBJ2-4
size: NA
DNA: TGTGCCAGCAGCCTAGCCAAAAACATTCAGTACTTC
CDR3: CASSLAKNIQYF

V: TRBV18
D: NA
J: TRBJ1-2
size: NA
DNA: TGTGCCAGCTCACCTGGAAGGGAGGACAGCTATGGCTACACCTTC
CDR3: CASSPGREDSYGYTF

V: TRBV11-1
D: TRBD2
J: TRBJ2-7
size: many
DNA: TGTGCCAGCAGCTTATCGGGGGGCGAGCAGTACTTC
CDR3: CASSLSGGEQYF

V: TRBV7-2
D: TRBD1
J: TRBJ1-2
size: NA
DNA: TGTGCCAGCAGCACCAGACAGGGGGCGAACTATGGCTACACCTTC
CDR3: CASSTRQGANYGYTF

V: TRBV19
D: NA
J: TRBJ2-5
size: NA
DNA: TGTGCCAGTAGTCCGGAGGACTCTCAAGAGACCCAGTACTTC
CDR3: CASSPEDSQETQYF

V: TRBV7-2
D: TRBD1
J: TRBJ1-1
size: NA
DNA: TGTGCCAGCAGCTTGCAGGGGGCGAACACTGAAGCTTTCTTT
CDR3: CASSLQGANTEAFF

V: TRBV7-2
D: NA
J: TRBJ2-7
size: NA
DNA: TGTGCCAGCAGCTTAGCTGGCGGGGCCCCCCAAGCCTACGAGCAGTACTTC
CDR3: CASSLAGGAPQAYEQYF

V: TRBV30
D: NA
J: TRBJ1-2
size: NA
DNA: TGTGCCTGGAACCCCGGGGGCGATGGCTACACCTTC
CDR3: CAWNPGGDGYTF

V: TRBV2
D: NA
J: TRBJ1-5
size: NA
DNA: TGTGCCAGCAGCCTCTCAAGGTTGGGGCTTAATCAGCCCCAGCATTTT
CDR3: CASSLSRLGLNQPQHF

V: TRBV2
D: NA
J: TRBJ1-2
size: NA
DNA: TGTGCCAGCAGTGAAGAGGCAGGGGCAGGGGGCTACACCTTC
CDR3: CASSEEAGAGGYTF

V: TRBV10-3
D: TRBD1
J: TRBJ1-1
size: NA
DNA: TGTGCCATCAGTAACAGGGGAACTGAAGCTTTCTTT
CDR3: CAISNRGTEAFF

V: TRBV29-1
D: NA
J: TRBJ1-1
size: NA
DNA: TGCAGCGTGGGATACATGAACACTGAAGCTTTCTTT
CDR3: CSVGYMNTEAFF

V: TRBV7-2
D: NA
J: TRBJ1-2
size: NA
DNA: TGTGCCAGCAATCCTGCGGGAACCTACTATGGCTACACCTTC
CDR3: CASNPAGTYYGYTF

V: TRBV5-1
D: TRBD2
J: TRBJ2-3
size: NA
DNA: TGCGCCAGCAGCGGATCTAGCGGGGGGACAGATACGCAGTATTTT
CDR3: CASSGSSGGTDTQYF

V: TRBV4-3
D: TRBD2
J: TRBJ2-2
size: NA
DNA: TGCGCCAGCAGCAAAGGGGAGGGCACCGGGGAGCTGTTTTTT
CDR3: CASSKGEGTGELFF

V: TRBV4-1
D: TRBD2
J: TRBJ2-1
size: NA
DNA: TGCGCCAGCAGCCGTGGCGGGGGGGCCAACAATGAGCAGTTCTTC
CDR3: CASSRGGGANNEQFF

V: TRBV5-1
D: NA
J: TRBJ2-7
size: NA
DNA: TGCGCCAGCAGCCCGCAGGGTTTCTCCTACGAGCAGTACTTC
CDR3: CASSPQGFSYEQYF

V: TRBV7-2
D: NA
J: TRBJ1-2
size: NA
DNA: TGTGCCAGCAGCTTAGATAGCGGACAGACCTATGGCTACACCTTC
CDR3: CASSLDSGQTYGYTF